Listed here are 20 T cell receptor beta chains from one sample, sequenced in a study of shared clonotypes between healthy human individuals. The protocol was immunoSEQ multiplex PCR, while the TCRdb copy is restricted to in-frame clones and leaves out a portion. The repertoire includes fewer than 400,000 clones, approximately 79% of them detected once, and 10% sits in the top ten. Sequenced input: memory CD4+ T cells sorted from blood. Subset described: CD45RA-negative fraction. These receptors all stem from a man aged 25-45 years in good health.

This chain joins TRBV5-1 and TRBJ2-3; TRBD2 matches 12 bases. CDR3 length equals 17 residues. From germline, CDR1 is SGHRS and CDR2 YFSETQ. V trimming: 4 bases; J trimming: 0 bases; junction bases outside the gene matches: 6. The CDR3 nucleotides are TGCGCCAGCAGCCCCTCGGGGACTAGCGGGAGCACAGATACGCAGTATTTT. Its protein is CASSPSGTSGSTDTQYF.

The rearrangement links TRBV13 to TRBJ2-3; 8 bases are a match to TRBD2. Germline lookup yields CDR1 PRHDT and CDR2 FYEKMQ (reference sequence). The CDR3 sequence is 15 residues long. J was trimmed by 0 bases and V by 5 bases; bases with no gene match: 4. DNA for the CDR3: TGTGCCAGCAGCAATAGCGGGGATAGCACAGATACGCAGTATTTT. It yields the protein CASSNSGDSTDTQYF.

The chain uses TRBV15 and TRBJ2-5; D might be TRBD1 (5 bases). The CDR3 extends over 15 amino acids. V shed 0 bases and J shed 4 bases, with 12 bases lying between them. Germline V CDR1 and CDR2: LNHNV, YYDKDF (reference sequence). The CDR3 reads CATSRDLRTLETQYF. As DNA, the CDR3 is TGTGCCACCAGCAGAGATCTTCGGACATTAGAGACCCAGTACTTC.

The CDR3 region has the DNA TGCGCCAGCAGAGTTAGCGGGACAAGGTACGAGCAGTACTTC. It encodes CASRVSGTRYEQYF. This chain links TRBV5-1 with TRBJ2-7; TRBD2 aligns across 8 bases. Germline V gene sequence: CDR1 SGHRS, CDR2 YFSETQ. After removal of 5 bases from V and 4 bases from J, the junction contained 8 bases not matched to a gene. The CDR3 extends over 14 amino acids.

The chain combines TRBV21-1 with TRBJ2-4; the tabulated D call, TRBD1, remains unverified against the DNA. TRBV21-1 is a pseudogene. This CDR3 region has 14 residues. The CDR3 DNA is TGTGCCAGCAAGGACAGGGGGCCTGAAAACATTCAGTACTTC. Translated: CASKDRGPENIQYF.

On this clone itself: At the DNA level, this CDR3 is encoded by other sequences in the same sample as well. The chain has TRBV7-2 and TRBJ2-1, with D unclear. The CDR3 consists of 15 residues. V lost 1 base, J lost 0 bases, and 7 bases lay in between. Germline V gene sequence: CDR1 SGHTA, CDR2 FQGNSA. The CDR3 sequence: CASSLGSSSYNEQFF. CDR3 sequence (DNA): TGTGCCAGCAGCTTAGGTAGTAGCTCCTACAATGAGCAGTTCTTC.

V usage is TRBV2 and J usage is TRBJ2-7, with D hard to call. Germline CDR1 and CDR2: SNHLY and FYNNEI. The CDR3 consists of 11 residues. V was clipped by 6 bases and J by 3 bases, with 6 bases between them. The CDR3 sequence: CASRNYYEQYF. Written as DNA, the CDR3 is TGTGCCAGCAGAAACTACTACGAGCAGTACTTC.

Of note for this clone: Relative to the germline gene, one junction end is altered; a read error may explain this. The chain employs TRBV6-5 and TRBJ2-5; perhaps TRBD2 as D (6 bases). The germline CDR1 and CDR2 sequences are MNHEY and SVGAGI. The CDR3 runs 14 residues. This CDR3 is CASSYSTASEVLNF. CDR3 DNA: TGTGCCAGCAGTTACTCGACAGCTAGCGAAGTGCTGAACTTC.

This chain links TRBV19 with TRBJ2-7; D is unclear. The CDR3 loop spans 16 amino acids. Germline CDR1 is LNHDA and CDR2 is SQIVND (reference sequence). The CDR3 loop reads CASSRRQATYSYEQYF. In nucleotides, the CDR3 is TGTGCGAGTTCGCGGCGTCAAGCTACCTACTCCTACGAGCAGTACTTC.

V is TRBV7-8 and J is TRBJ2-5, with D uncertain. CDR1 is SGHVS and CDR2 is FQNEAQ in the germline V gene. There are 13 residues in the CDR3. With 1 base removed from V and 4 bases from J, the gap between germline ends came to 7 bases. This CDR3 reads CASSLGGGETQYF. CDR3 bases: TGTGCCAGCAGCTTAGGAGGTGGAGAGACCCAGTACTTC.

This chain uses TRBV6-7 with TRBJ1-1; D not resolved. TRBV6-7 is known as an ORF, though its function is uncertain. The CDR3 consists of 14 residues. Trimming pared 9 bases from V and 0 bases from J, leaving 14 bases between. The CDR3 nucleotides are TGTGCCAGTTTAAAAAATAGCATGAACACTGAAGCTTTCTTT. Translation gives CASLKNSMNTEAFF.

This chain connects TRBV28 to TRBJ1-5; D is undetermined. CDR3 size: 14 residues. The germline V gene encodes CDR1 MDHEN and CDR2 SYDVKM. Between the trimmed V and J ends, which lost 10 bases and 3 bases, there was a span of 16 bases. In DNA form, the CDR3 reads TGTGCCACGATGACAACACCTCTCAATCAGCCCCAGCATTTT. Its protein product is CATMTTPLNQPQHF.

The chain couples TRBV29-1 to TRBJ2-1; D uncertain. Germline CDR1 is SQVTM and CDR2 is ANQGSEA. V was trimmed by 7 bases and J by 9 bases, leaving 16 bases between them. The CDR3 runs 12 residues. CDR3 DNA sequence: TGCAGCGCTACGAGTGGAGTCGGTGAGCAGTTCTTC. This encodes CSATSGVGEQFF.

The CDR3 sequence: CASKRGQGRTEAFF. The DNA of the CDR3 is TGTGCCAGCAAGAGGGGACAGGGAAGGACTGAAGCTTTCTTT. This sequence joins TRBV2 and TRBJ1-1; TRBD1 matches 9 bases. This CDR3 is 14 amino acids long. V trimming: 7 bases; J trimming: 5 bases; junction bases outside the gene matches: 8. Germline CDR1 SNHLY, CDR2 FYNNEI.

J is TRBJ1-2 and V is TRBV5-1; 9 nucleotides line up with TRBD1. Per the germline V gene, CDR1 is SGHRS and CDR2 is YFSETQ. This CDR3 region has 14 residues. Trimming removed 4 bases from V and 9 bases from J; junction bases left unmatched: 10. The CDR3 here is CASSTDRGDASYTF. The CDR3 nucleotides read TGCGCCAGCAGCACGGACAGGGGAGATGCGAGCTACACCTTC.

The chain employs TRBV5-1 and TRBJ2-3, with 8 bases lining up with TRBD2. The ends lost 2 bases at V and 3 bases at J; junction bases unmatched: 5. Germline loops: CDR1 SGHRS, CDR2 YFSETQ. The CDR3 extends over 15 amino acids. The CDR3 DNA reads TGCGCCAGCAGCTTCGCGGGAGGAGGGACAGATACGCAGTATTTT. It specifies CASSFAGGGTDTQYF. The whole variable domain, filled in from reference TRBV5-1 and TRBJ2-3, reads KAGVTQTPRYLIKTRGQQVTLSCSPISGHRSVSWYQQTPGQGLQFLFEYFSETQRNKGNFPGRFSGRQFSNSRSEMNVSTLELGDSALYLCASSFAGGGTDTQYFGPGTRLTVL.

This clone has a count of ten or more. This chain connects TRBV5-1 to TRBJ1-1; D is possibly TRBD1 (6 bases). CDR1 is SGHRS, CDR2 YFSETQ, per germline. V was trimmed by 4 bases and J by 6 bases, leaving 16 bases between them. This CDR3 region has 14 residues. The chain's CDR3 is CASSPGGARAEAFF. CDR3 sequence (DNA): TGCGCCAGCAGCCCGGGGGGGGCGAGGGCTGAAGCTTTCTTT.

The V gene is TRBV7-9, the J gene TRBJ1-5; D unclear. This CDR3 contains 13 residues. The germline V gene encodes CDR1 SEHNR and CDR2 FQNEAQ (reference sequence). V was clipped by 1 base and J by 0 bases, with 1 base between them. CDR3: CASSLDSNQPQHF. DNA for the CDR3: TGTGCCAGCAGCTTAGATAGCAATCAGCCCCAGCATTTT.

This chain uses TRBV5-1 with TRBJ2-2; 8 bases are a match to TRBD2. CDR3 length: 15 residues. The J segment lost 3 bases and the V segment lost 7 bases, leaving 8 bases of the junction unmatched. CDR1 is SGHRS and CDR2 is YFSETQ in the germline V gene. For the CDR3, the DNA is TGCGCCAGCTGCGCACTAGCGGCTTACACCGGGGAGCTGTTTTTT. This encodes CASCALAAYTGELFF.

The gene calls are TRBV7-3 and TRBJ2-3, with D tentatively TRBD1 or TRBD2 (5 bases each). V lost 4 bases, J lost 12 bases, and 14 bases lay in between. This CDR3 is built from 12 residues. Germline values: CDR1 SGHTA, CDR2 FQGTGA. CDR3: CASSSRDRVQYF. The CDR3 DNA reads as TGTGCCAGCAGCTCTAGGGACCGCGTTCAGTATTTT.